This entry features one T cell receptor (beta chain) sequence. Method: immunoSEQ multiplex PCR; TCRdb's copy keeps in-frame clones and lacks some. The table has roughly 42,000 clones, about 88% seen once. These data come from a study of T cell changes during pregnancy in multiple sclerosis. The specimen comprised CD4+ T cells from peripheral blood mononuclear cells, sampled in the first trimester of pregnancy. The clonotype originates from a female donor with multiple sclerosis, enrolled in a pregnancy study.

The CDR3 loop is CAWSQYSAPRPSSYNEQFF. CDR3 DNA: TGTGCCTGGAGCCAATATAGCGCCCCCCGACCCAGCTCCTACAATGAGCAGTTCTTC. The chain links TRBV30 to TRBJ2-1; tentative D call: TRBD2 (5 bases). The CDR3 has 19 amino acids. Trimming cost V 3 bases and J 0 bases, with 24 bases left between them. CDR1 and CDR2 (germline): GTSNPN, SVGIG (reference sequence).